The present T cell receptor beta chain was sequenced within a study of blood T cell repertoires in COVID-19. Study background: Sites in the United States, Italy and Spain provided acute and convalescent COVID-19 samples. In each case, the material was cDNA or gDNA derived from T cells, B-cell-depleted T cells, or PBMCs.

Germline trimming cut 2 bases from V and 6 bases from J; bases unmatched to any gene: 6. Germline CDR1 SGDLS, CDR2 YYNGEE. The CDR3 sequence is 15 residues long. Original processing methods: Quantification of nucleated cells was approximated via reference gene primer amplification. The repertoire was sequenced with immunoSEQ multiplex PCR; TCRdb's copy has only in-frame clones and lacks some. Clone size and the V and J calls come from that table; the DNA yielded D and trimming. Of approximately 230,000 clones in the sample, approximately 81% were seen once. The sequencing sample was made of peripheral blood. V and J are TRBV9 and TRBJ1-4; 8 bases agree with TRBD1. The source of this sequence is a man aged 30 to 45 with active or convalescent COVID-19. The CDR3 protein is CASSVEDRVDEKLFF. The CDR3 DNA sequence: TGTGCCAGCAGCGTGGAGGACAGGGTTGATGAAAAACTGTTTTTT.